This TCR beta chain was profiled in a study of T cells in Graves' hyperthyroidism and ophthalmopathy. Findings and caveats of the study: The blood repertoire included most of the expanded thyroid clonotypes above 0.001. A model of 13 V-J pairs discriminated ophthalmopathy from stable hyperthyroidism.

This CDR3 comprises 11 residues. Germline assignment: CDR1 DFQATT and CDR2 SNEGSKA (reference sequence). V was trimmed by 8 bases and J by 6 bases, leaving 11 bases between them. What was amplified from RNA transcripts were TCR beta CDR3 regions. The HTBI primer set served for first-round RT-PCR of the TCR CDR3. TCRdb processed the multiplex PCR reads anew with MiXCR; each CDR3 protein has one entry. The sample lists about half a million distinct CDR3 sequences, about 24% seen once, with over 9% in the top ten. This clonotype has ten or more counts. Antigen specificity is unknown. The sample consisted of blood. The chain links TRBV20-1 to TRBJ1-3, with no clear D. This TCR was recovered from a woman aged 25 to 45 with Graves' ophthalmopathy. This CDR3 is CSLGVANTIYF. In DNA form, the CDR3 reads TGCAGTCTTGGGGTCGCAAACACCATATATTTT.